Listed here is a single T cell receptor beta chain. Its target is not known. The sample is drawn from a study of lymphopenia after photon versus proton radiotherapy. Here immunoSEQ multiplex PCR was the method, and the copy in TCRdb shows in-frame clones only, minus some. The sample includes about 53,000 clones, around 82% seen only once; the top ten take 29%. The study, taken as a whole, reports: After the lymphocyte nadir, photon-treated repertoires showed oligoclonal expansion, especially of CD8+ Temra cells. Authors raise, but do not show, better survival with proton therapy.

The CDR3 is 16 amino acids. The sample consisted of peripheral blood, taken from a patient treated with photon-based radiotherapy. This chain connects TRBV21-1 to TRBJ2-1; TRBD2 is taken as the D call from the table, unchecked against the DNA. TRBV21-1 is a pseudogene locus. The clonotype originates from a man aged 50 to 59 with gastric cancer. As DNA, the CDR3 is TGTGCCAGCAGCAAAGTGGATAGCGGTAAGTACAATGAGCAGTTCTTC. It yields the protein CASSKVDSGKYNEQFF.